These T cell receptor beta chains were read from a single sample in a study of T cells in Graves' hyperthyroidism and ophthalmopathy. From the multiplex PCR reads, TCRdb called clonotypes with MiXCR, one entry per CDR3 protein. Found here are 450,000 to 650,000 distinct CDR3 sequences, around 14% of them singletons; the top ten hold over 6%. Input material: blood. The receptors stem from a woman between 18 and 30 years old with Graves' ophthalmopathy. CDR3s include the opening cysteine and the closing phenylalanine or tryptophan. The order of the fields is D gene, V gene, clone size, J gene, CDR3 protein, CDR3 DNA. The D gene is left open where the match is weak. Not every row has a clone size; where given, it reads once, few, many or a size class.

>TRBD1|TRBV29-1|few|TRBJ1-4
CSCWGQGSGEKLFF
TGCAGCTGCTGGGGACAGGGCTCGGGTGAAAAACTGTTTTTT
>TRBD1|TRBV6-1|NA|TRBJ1-5
CASGTVSNQPQHF
TGTGCCAGCGGGACAGTAAGCAATCAGCCCCAGCATTTT
>TRBD1|TRBV27|many|TRBJ1-1
CASSLWPDRSAAEAFF
TGTGCCAGCAGTTTATGGCCGGACAGGTCAGCTGCTGAAGCTTTCTTT
>NA|TRBV6-1|many|TRBJ1-1
CASSYGPGLLNTEAFF
TGTGCCAGCAGCTACGGCCCGGGACTGTTGAACACTGAAGCTTTCTTT
>NA|TRBV7-6|many|TRBJ2-7
CASSLVAGQVYEQYF
TGTGCCAGCAGCTTAGTAGCGGGACAGGTCTACGAGCAGTACTTC
>TRBD1|TRBV10-3|few|TRBJ2-7
CAISETGGNEQYF
TGTGCCATCAGTGAAACAGGGGGTAACGAGCAGTACTTC
>TRBD2|TRBV29-1|NA|TRBJ2-6
CSVGTSFSGANVLTF
TGCAGCGTTGGGACTAGTTTTTCTGGGGCCAACGTCCTGACTTTC
>NA|TRBV12-3/TRBV12-4|many|TRBJ2-1
CASRPGYNEQFF
TGTGCCAGCCGGCCTGGGTACAATGAGCAGTTCTTC
>TRBD2|TRBV5-1|few|TRBJ2-5
CASRPTSGQETQYF
TGCGCCAGCAGGCCTACTAGCGGCCAAGAGACCCAGTACTTC
>NA|TRBV5-5|NA|TRBJ2-1
CASLSGSPSYNEQFF
TGTGCCAGCTTATCAGGGAGTCCCTCCTACAATGAGCAGTTCTTC
>TRBD2|TRBV29-1|few|TRBJ2-7
CSVEGGAHEQYF
TGCAGCGTTGAGGGAGGGGCCCACGAGCAGTACTTC
>TRBD1|TRBV6-1|NA|TRBJ1-4
CASSPGGDDEKLFF
TGTGCCAGCAGCCCAGGGGGCGATGATGAAAAACTGTTTTTT
>TRBD2|TRBV11-2|many|TRBJ2-2
CASSLSSGLAGIGELFF
TGTGCCAGCAGCTTATCTTCGGGACTAGCGGGAATCGGGGAGCTGTTTTTT
>TRBD1|TRBV6-1|NA|TRBJ1-5
CASSGQGKQPQHF
TGTGCCAGCAGCGGACAGGGTAAACAGCCCCAGCATTTT
>NA|TRBV27|many|TRBJ2-1
CASGSVYNEQFF
TGTGCCAGCGGTTCAGTCTACAATGAGCAGTTCTTC
>NA|TRBV6-2/TRBV6-3|many|TRBJ2-7
CASSSRERGSGSYEQYF
TGTGCCAGCAGTTCGCGGGAGAGGGGGTCGGGCTCCTACGAGCAGTACTTC
>TRBD2|TRBV7-2|NA|TRBJ2-2
CASSFGRVRTEELFF
TGTGCCAGCAGCTTCGGGAGGGTGAGGACCGAGGAGCTGTTTTTT
>NA|TRBV9|NA|TRBJ2-1
CASSPLRNSYNEQFF
TGTGCCAGCAGCCCCCTACGCAACTCCTACAATGAGCAGTTCTTC
>NA|TRBV7-2|many|TRBJ1-4
CASSIQGGKLFF
TGTGCCAGCAGTATACAGGGCGGAAAACTGTTTTTT
>NA|TRBV6-6|many|TRBJ2-7
CASSYSTESSYEQYF
TGTGCCAGCAGTTACTCCACGGAGAGTAGCTACGAGCAGTACTTC
>TRBD2|TRBV3-1|many|TRBJ2-1
CASNAGWGLDNEQFF
TGTGCCAGCAACGCGGGGTGGGGACTAGACAATGAGCAGTTCTTC
>TRBD1|TRBV5-6|NA|TRBJ2-3
CASSLFRDRADTQYF
TGTGCCAGCAGCTTGTTCCGGGACAGGGCAGATACGCAGTATTTT
>TRBD1|TRBV3-1|few|TRBJ1-1
CASSQVGGQGLTAEAFF
TGTGCCAGCAGCCAAGTTGGGGGACAGGGACTAACCGCTGAAGCTTTCTTT
>NA|TRBV28|many|TRBJ1-1
CASIRGGGPTEAFF
TGTGCCAGCATCCGCGGCGGGGGGCCCACTGAAGCTTTCTTT
>TRBD1|TRBV30|few|TRBJ2-7
CASFRDRAHEQYF
TGTGCCTCTTTCCGGGACAGGGCTCACGAGCAGTACTTC
>NA|TRBV28|NA|TRBJ2-7
CASTDRSYGQYF
TGTGCCAGTACAGACAGGTCCTACGGGCAGTACTTC
>NA|TRBV6-2/TRBV6-3|few|TRBJ1-1
CASSYSSEVNTEAFF
TGTGCCAGCAGTTACTCGAGCGAAGTGAACACTGAAGCTTTCTTT
>TRBD2|TRBV6-2/TRBV6-3|many|TRBJ2-7
CASSYRPGLAGVSSYEQYF
TGTGCCAGCAGTTACCGGCCAGGACTAGCGGGAGTAAGCTCCTACGAGCAGTACTTC
>NA|TRBV4-1|few|TRBJ2-1
CASSQVSTGSKFF
TGCGCCAGCAGCCAAGTATCCACAGGGTCGAAGTTCTTC
>TRBD2|TRBV6-2/TRBV6-3|many|TRBJ2-3
CASSYLAGGFGTDTQYF
TGTGCCAGCAGTTACCTAGCGGGAGGCTTCGGCACAGATACGCAGTATTTT
>TRBD1|TRBV20-1|NA|TRBJ2-1
CSASPTVQGSSYNEQFF
TGCAGTGCTTCTCCGACGGTACAGGGGAGCTCCTACAATGAGCAGTTCTTC
>NA|TRBV5-5|many|TRBJ2-7
CASSRVTPPYEQYF
TGTGCCAGCAGCCGCGTGACACCTCCCTACGAGCAGTACTTC
>TRBD1|TRBV7-9|many|TRBJ1-4
CASSLARTGTEKLFF
TGTGCCAGCAGCTTAGCCAGGACAGGGACTGAAAAACTGTTTTTT
>NA|TRBV15|many|TRBJ2-1
CATSSLQSRSEQFF
TGTGCCACCAGCAGCCTTCAAAGTAGAAGTGAGCAGTTCTTC
>NA|TRBV19|NA|TRBJ2-7
CASSIAGFLAEQYF
TGTGCCAGTAGTATTGCGGGATTCCTGGCCGAGCAGTACTTC
>TRBD1|TRBV7-6|NA|TRBJ2-7
CASSRQTGGHYEQYF
TGTGCCAGCAGCCGCCAGACAGGGGGCCACTACGAGCAGTACTTC
>NA|TRBV7-2|many|TRBJ2-7
CASSGAGTRYEQYF
TGTGCCAGCAGCGGAGCGGGGACAAGATACGAGCAGTACTTC
>NA|TRBV20-1|many|TRBJ2-7
CSARDPTSYEQYF
TGCAGTGCTAGAGATCCCACCTCCTACGAGCAGTACTTC
>NA|TRBV27|many|TRBJ2-2
CASRNILGIGELFF
TGTGCCAGCAGAAACATACTAGGAATCGGGGAGCTGTTTTTT
>TRBD2|TRBV28|many|TRBJ2-5
CASSSSGTSGETQYF
TGTGCCAGCAGTTCCTCCGGGACTAGCGGGGAGACCCAGTACTTC
>NA|TRBV5-6|many|TRBJ2-7
CASSLDMGSSSYEQYF
TGTGCCAGCAGCTTGGATATGGGAAGTAGCTCCTACGAGCAGTACTTC
>NA|TRBV12-3/TRBV12-4|few|TRBJ2-3
CASSLGGLTDTQYF
TGTGCCAGCTCATTAGGGGGACTCACAGATACGCAGTATTTT
>NA|TRBV6-1|few|TRBJ2-6
CASGPQGSGANVLTF
TGTGCCAGCGGGCCACAGGGATCTGGGGCCAACGTCCTGACTTTC
>TRBD1|TRBV6-1|many|TRBJ1-1
CASRARGTNTEAFF
TGTGCCAGCAGAGCCAGGGGGACTAACACTGAAGCTTTCTTT
>NA|TRBV7-9|many|TRBJ1-2
CASSPGWQSTNYGYTF
TGTGCCAGCAGCCCAGGGTGGCAGTCAACTAACTATGGCTACACCTTC
>NA|TRBV3-1|many|TRBJ1-1
CASSQGGALRAFF
TGTGCCAGCAGCCAAGGTGGGGCCCTGAGGGCTTTCTTT
>TRBD1|TRBV30|NA|TRBJ1-4
CAFSGTVVSTNEKLFF
TGTGCCTTCTCCGGGACAGTAGTATCAACTAATGAAAAACTGTTTTTT
>TRBD2|TRBV29-1|few|TRBJ2-1
CSGPHGRAYYNEQFF
TGCAGCGGACCTCATGGGAGGGCTTACTACAATGAGCAGTTCTTC
>NA|TRBV24-1|many|TRBJ2-7
CATSASHPTDYEQYF
TGTGCCACCAGTGCTTCACATCCGACAGACTACGAGCAGTACTTC
>NA|TRBV29-1|many|TRBJ2-7
CSVEGGRGASHREQYF
TGCAGCGTTGAAGGGGGAAGGGGCGCTTCCCACCGCGAGCAGTACTTC
>NA|TRBV3-1|many|TRBJ2-7
CASSQVWDTKRSSYEQYF
TGTGCCAGCAGCCAAGTATGGGACACTAAGAGGTCCTCCTACGAGCAGTACTTC
>TRBD2|TRBV7-3|NA|TRBJ2-2
CASSLKTSGRADTGELFF
TGTGCCAGCAGCTTAAAGACTAGCGGGAGGGCAGACACCGGGGAGCTGTTTTTT
>NA|TRBV6-4|NA|TRBJ2-1
CASSDSNADEQFF
TGTGCCAGCAGTGACTCGAATGCGGATGAGCAGTTCTTC
>NA|TRBV6-2/TRBV6-3|many|TRBJ2-6
CASSTDEAGANVLTF
TGTGCCAGCAGCACCGACGAGGCTGGGGCCAACGTCCTGACTTTC
>NA|TRBV28|many|TRBJ1-1
CASVEENWTEAFF
TGTGCCAGCGTCGAAGAGAATTGGACTGAAGCTTTCTTT
>NA|TRBV12-3/TRBV12-4|many|TRBJ1-1
CASSLFENTEAFF
TGTGCCAGCAGTTTGTTCGAGAACACTGAAGCTTTCTTT
>NA|TRBV20-1|few|TRBJ2-5
CSAPGAGASLAETQYF
TGCAGTGCCCCGGGGGCGGGAGCCTCCTTAGCAGAGACCCAGTACTTC
>TRBD2|TRBV5-1|many|TRBJ2-3
CASSSLAGGATDTQYF
TGCGCCAGCAGTTCTCTAGCGGGAGGGGCCACAGATACGCAGTATTTT
>TRBD2|TRBV27|NA|TRBJ2-1
CASSPGLGISYEQFF
TGTGCCAGCAGTCCGGGACTAGGGATCAGCTATGAGCAGTTCTTC